This record concerns one TCR beta chain sequence. The sample comes from a study of blood T cell repertoires in COVID-19. Trimming took off 0 bases at V and 6 bases at J, with 20 bases between the two ends. Germline V gene sequence: CDR1 SGHTA, CDR2 FQGNSA. This CDR3 is built from 18 residues. Measured with immunoSEQ multiplex PCR; TCRdb has only the in-frame clones, and not every one. In the table there are 200,000 to 250,000 clones, roughly 80% of which are singletons. This chain links TRBV7-2 with TRBJ2-2; no definite D call. The sample taken for sequencing was peripheral blood. This TCR came from a woman aged 18-29 years with acute or convalescent COVID-19. The CDR3 DNA reads TGTGCCAGCAGCTTAGCTGTACTACCACGAATCACGGCCGGGGAGCTGTTTTTT. It encodes CASSLAVLPRITAGELFF.